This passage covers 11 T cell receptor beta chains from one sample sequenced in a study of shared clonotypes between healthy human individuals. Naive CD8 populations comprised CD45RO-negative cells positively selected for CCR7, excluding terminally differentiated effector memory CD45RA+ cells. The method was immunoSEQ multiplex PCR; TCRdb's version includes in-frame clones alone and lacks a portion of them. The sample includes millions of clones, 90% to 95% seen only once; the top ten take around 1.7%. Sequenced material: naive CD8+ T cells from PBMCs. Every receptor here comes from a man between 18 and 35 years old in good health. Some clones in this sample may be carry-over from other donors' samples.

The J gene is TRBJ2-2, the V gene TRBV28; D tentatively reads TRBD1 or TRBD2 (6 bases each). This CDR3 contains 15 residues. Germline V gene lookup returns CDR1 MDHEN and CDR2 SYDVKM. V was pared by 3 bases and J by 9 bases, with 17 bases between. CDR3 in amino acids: CASSFKLKGGRELFF. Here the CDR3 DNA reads TGTGCCAGCAGTTTTAAGCTTAAGGGGGGCCGGGAGCTGTTTTTT.

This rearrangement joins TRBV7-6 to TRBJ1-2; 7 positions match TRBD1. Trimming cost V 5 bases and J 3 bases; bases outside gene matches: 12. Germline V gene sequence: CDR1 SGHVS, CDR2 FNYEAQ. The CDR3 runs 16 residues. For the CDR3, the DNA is TGTGCCAGCAGCGAATTAAGGGTCAGGGGGGACTATGGCTACACCTTC. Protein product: CASSELRVRGDYGYTF. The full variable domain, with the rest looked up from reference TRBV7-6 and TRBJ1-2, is GAGVSQSPRYKVTKRGQDVALRCDPISGHVSLYWYRQALGQGPEFLTYFNYEAQQDKSGLPNDRFSAERPEGSISTLTIQRTEQRDSAMYRCASSELRVRGDYGYTFGSGTRLTVV.

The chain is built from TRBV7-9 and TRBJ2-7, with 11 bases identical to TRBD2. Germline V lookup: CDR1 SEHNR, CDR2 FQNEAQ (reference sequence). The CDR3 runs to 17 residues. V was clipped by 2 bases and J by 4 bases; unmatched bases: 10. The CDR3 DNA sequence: TGTGCCAGCAGCTTACCGTTACTAGCGGGAGCTTCGTACGAGCAGTACTTC. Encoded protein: CASSLPLLAGASYEQYF.

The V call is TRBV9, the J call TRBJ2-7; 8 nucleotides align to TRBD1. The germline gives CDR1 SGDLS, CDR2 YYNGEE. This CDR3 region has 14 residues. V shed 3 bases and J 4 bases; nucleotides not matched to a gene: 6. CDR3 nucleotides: TGTGCCAGCAGCGCTGAAGACAGGGGTTACGAGCAGTACTTC. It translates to CASSAEDRGYEQYF. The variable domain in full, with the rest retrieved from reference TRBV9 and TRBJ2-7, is DSGVTQTPKHLITATGQRVTLRCSPRSGDLSVYWYQQSLDQGLQFLIQYYNGEERAKGNILERFSAQQFPDLHSELNLSSLELGDSALYFCASSAEDRGYEQYFGPGTRLTVT.

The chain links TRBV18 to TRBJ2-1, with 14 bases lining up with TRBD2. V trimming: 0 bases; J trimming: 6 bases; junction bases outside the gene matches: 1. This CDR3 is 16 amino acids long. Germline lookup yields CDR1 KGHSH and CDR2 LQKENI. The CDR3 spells CASSPPTSGRGNEQFF. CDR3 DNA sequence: TGTGCCAGCTCACCACCGACTAGCGGGAGGGGCAATGAGCAGTTCTTC.

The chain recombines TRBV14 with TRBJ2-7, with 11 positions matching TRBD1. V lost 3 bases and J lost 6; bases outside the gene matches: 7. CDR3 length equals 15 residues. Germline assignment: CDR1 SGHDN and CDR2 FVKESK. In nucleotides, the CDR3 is TGTGCCAGCAGCCATTTGAGGACAGGGGGCGGCGAGCAGTACTTC. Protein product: CASSHLRTGGGEQYF.

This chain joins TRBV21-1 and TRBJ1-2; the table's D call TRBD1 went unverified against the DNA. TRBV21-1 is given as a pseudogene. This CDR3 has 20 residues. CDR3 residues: CASSNPFGTARLLSTYGYTF. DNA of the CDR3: TGTGCCAGCAGCAACCCGTTCGGGACAGCCCGTTTACTGTCAACCTATGGCTACACCTTC.

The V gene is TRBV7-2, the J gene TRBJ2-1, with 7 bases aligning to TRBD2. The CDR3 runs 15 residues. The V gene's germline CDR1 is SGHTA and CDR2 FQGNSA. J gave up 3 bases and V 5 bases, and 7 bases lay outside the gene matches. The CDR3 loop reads CASSARSGDYNEQFF. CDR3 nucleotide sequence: TGTGCCAGCAGCGCTAGAAGCGGGGACTACAATGAGCAGTTCTTC.

DNA of the CDR3: TGCGCCAGCAGCCAAGATAGAGGGGCCGCGGCTACAGGGTTGCAGTTCTTC. This sequence encodes CASSQDRGAAATGLQFF. The rearrangement uses TRBV4-3 and TRBJ2-1; weak D call: TRBD1 (6 bases). Per the germline V gene, CDR1 is LGHNA and CDR2 is YSLEER. The CDR3 covers 17 residues. With 0 bases removed from V and 12 bases from J, the gap between germline ends came to 24 bases.

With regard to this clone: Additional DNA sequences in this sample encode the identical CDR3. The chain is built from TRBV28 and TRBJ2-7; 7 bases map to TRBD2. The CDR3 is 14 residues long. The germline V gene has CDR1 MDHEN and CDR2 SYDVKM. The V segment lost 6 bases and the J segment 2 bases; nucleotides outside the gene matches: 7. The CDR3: CASRTGGPTYEQYF. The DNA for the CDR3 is TGTGCCAGCAGGACGGGAGGACCGACCTACGAGCAGTACTTC.

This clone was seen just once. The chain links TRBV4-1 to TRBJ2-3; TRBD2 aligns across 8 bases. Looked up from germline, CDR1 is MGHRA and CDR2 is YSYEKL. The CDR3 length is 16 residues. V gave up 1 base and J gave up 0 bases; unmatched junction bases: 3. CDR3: CASSQAAGGSTDTQYF. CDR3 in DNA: TGCGCCAGCAGCCAAGCGGCGGGAGGTAGCACAGATACGCAGTATTTT.